This entry lists 20 T cell receptor beta chains sequenced from one sample in a study of blood T cell repertoires in COVID-19. Method: immunoSEQ multiplex PCR; TCRdb's copy keeps in-frame clones and lacks some. The profile shows 200,000 to 250,000 clones, 80% to 90% of them singletons. Sequenced input: PBMCs or T cells enriched from blood (not recorded which). These receptors were collected from a man aged 35 to 55 who had recovered from COVID-19.

This clone was detected a few times. CDR3 residues: CASYRQGQDTEAFF. CDR3 DNA sequence: TGTGCCAGTTATCGACAGGGCCAAGACACTGAAGCTTTCTTT. This chain uses TRBV27 with TRBJ1-1; the match to TRBD1 covers 7 bases. Germline V gives CDR1 MNHEY, CDR2 SMNVEV (reference sequence). The CDR3 contains 14 residues. With V trimmed by 9 bases and J by 3 bases, 10 bases remained unmatched.

This clone was seen only a few times. The rearrangement uses TRBV7-2 and TRBJ2-5; no reliable D call. Germline V gives CDR1 SGHTA, CDR2 FQGNSA. The V and J ends lost 2 bases and 2 bases respectively, with 6 bases between them. CDR3 size: 13 residues. The CDR3 nucleotides read TGTGCCAGCAGCTTACGACTTCAAGAGACCCAGTACTTC. Its protein is CASSLRLQETQYF.

The chain is built from TRBV30 and TRBJ1-3, with D maybe TRBD1 (6 bases). CDR1 and CDR2 from the germline V gene are GTSNPN and SVGIG (reference sequence). Trimming left V 0 bases short and J 3 bases short, with 9 bases between. The CDR3 is made up of 14 amino acids. The CDR3 region is CAWSVGGFGNTIYF. DNA of the CDR3: TGTGCCTGGAGTGTAGGGGGTTTTGGAAACACCATATATTTT.

The J gene is TRBJ2-5, the V gene TRBV25-1; the match to TRBD1 covers 8 bases. CDR3 length equals 14 residues. Germline trimming cut 7 bases from V and 4 bases from J; bases unmatched to any gene: 8. Germline V gene data show CDR1 as MGHDK and CDR2 as SYGVNS. The CDR3 coding sequence is TGTGCCAGCATACCCACGACAGGGGTAGAGACCCAGTACTTC. This sequence encodes CASIPTTGVETQYF.

There are many counts of this clone. CDR3 region: CASSIDLARGEQFF. The CDR3 nucleotides read TGTGCCAGTAGTATAGATCTTGCCCGAGGTGAGCAGTTCTTC. This chain links TRBV19 with TRBJ2-1; D remains ambiguous. Per germline, CDR1 LNHDA and CDR2 SQIVND (reference sequence). Between the trimmed V and J ends, which lost 0 bases and 9 bases, there was a span of 12 bases. The CDR3 sequence is 14 residues long.

The rearrangement links TRBV12-3 or TRBV12-4 to TRBJ1-2, with a tentative D call TRBD1 (6 bases). The CDR3 loop spans 11 amino acids. V lost 7 bases, J lost 4 bases, and 7 bases lay in between. CDR3 sequence (DNA): TGTGCCAGCATAGGGGGCTATGGCTACACCTTC. Translation gives CASIGGYGYTF.

The chain combines TRBV5-4 with TRBJ1-2; D may be TRBD1 (6 bases). V was pared by 0 bases and J by 0 bases, with 12 bases between. Germline V CDR1 and CDR2: SGHNT, YYREEE (reference sequence). This CDR3 contains 16 residues. CDR3: CASSLDRVGSNYGYTF. The CDR3 nucleotides are TGTGCCAGCAGCTTGGACAGGGTGGGCTCTAACTATGGCTACACCTTC. The complete variable domain, with remaining parts taken from reference TRBV5-4 and TRBJ1-2, reads ETGVTQSPTHLIKTRGQQVTLRCSSQSGHNTVSWYQQALGQGPQFIFQYYREEENGRGNFPPRFSGLQFPNYSSELNVNALELDDSALYLCASSLDRVGSNYGYTFGSGTRLTVV.

This chain connects TRBV4-1 to TRBJ1-2; D perhaps matches TRBD1 (6 bases). This CDR3 contains 16 residues. Germline lookup yields CDR1 MGHRA and CDR2 YSYEKL. V lost 4 bases to trimming and J lost 4 bases, with 19 bases between them. The CDR3 here is CASSLQTANRVYGYTF. CDR3 sequence (DNA): TGCGCCAGCAGCCTTCAGACGGCGAACAGGGTCTATGGCTACACCTTC.

This clone has only one observation. The chain joins TRBV2 to TRBJ1-5; 7 nucleotides match TRBD1. The CDR3 loop spans 14 amino acids. With 1 base clipped from V and 7 bases from J, the junction kept 4 bases outside the gene matches. Germline CDR1 and CDR2: SNHLY and FYNNEI. DNA of the CDR3: TGTGCCAGCAGTGAAGAGGGGGCCCGACAGCCCCAGCATTTT. This encodes CASSEEGARQPQHF.

This chain joins TRBV7-2 and TRBJ2-7; the match to TRBD2 covers 11 bases. Germline V CDR1 and CDR2: SGHTA, FQGNSA. Trimming took 2 bases from V and 6 from J; bases not matched to a gene: 9. The length of the CDR3 is 16 residues. As DNA, the CDR3 is TGTGCCAGCAGCTTAAGGTTAGCGGGAGGGCCCTCCGAGCAGTACTTC. This gives the protein CASSLRLAGGPSEQYF.

The chain carries TRBV5-1 and TRBJ2-7; 9 bases align to TRBD1. Trimming removed 3 bases from V and 2 bases from J; junction bases left unmatched: 3. CDR1 is SGHRS and CDR2 is YFSETQ in the germline V gene. The CDR3 is 14 amino acids. The CDR3 DNA is TGCGCCAGCAGCTATCGGACAGGGGCCTACGAGCAGTACTTC. It specifies CASSYRTGAYEQYF.

This chain links TRBV5-4 with TRBJ2-1; 9 nucleotides match TRBD2. The CDR3 has 18 amino acids. Germline lookup yields CDR1 SGHNT and CDR2 YYREEE (reference sequence). The trim removed 4 bases at V and 1 base at J, leaving 12 bases unmatched. The CDR3 DNA is TGTGCCAGCAGCAAACCCGCGGGGGGGGCGGGATCCTACAATGAGCAGTTCTTC. It codes for CASSKPAGGAGSYNEQFF.

This clone was counted once. V usage is TRBV3-1 (or the pseudogene TRBV3-2) and J usage is TRBJ2-7, with D possibly being TRBD1 (5 bases). The CDR3 spans 16 residues. The ends were cut back, 1 base at V and 5 bases at J, with 18 bases in the middle. From germline, CDR1 is LGHDT and CDR2 YNNKEL (reference sequence). CDR3 sequence: CASSQGNRIFVHEQYF. The CDR3 bases are TGTGCCAGCAGCCAAGGGAACAGGATTTTCGTCCACGAGCAGTACTTC.

The chain has TRBV9 and TRBJ2-3; the D gene is possibly TRBD2 (6 bases). This CDR3 has 15 amino acids. Germline loops: CDR1 SGDLS, CDR2 YYNGEE. V was clipped by 0 bases and J by 6 bases, with 14 bases between them. The CDR3 is CASSVGGGYGDTQYF. The CDR3, as DNA: TGTGCCAGCAGCGTAGGCGGAGGGTACGGGGATACGCAGTATTTT.

The chain combines TRBV7-9 with TRBJ1-1, with TRBD1 identical over 8 bases. The CDR3 has 13 residues. CDR1 SEHNR and CDR2 FQNEAQ come from the germline V gene (reference sequence). V gave up 5 bases and J gave up 10 bases; unmatched junction bases: 9. The CDR3 DNA follows: TGTGCCAGCAGCCTAAGACAGGGGAGAGGAGCTTTCTTT. This gives the protein CASSLRQGRGAFF.

The V gene is TRBV30, the J gene TRBJ1-1; D gene ambiguous. This CDR3 has 15 residues. CDR1 GTSNPN and CDR2 SVGIG come from the germline V gene (reference sequence). Trimming removed 3 bases from V and 3 bases from J, with 17 bases in between. As DNA, the CDR3 is TGTGCCTGGAGCTTGTTTGTCCGGGGAGACACTGAAGCTTTCTTT. Protein product: CAWSLFVRGDTEAFF.

This clone was observed a single time. The V and J genes are TRBV7-9 and TRBJ1-6; 8 positions match TRBD1. V lost 2 bases to trimming and J lost 10 bases; unmatched junction nucleotides: 7. CDR3 length equals 15 residues. Germline V CDR1 and CDR2: SEHNR, FQNEAQ (reference sequence). This CDR3 reads CASSLLDRGGSPLHF. Here the CDR3 DNA reads TGTGCCAGCAGCTTATTAGACAGGGGAGGATCACCCCTCCACTTT.

The chain joins TRBV9 to TRBJ2-6, with 7 nucleotides matching TRBD1. Germline-derived CDR1 and CDR2 are SGDLS and YYNGEE. V lost 5 bases, J lost 2 bases, and 4 bases stayed unmatched. The CDR3 has 15 residues. The CDR3 reads CASSDRAPGANVLTF. In DNA, the CDR3 is TGTGCCAGCAGTGACAGGGCTCCTGGGGCCAACGTCCTGACTTTC.

J is TRBJ2-3 and V is TRBV19; D call uncertain. Trimming pared 0 bases from V and 2 bases from J, leaving 6 bases between. This CDR3 comprises 14 residues. CDR1 is LNHDA, CDR2 SQIVND, per germline (reference sequence). CDR3 sequence: CASSIDSSTDTQYF. CDR3 in DNA: TGTGCCAGTAGTATAGACAGTTCCACAGATACGCAGTATTTT.

The chain has TRBV29-1 and TRBJ1-1; the match to TRBD1 covers 8 bases. This CDR3 contains 13 residues. Germline V CDR1 and CDR2: SQVTM, ANQGSEA. Trimming removed 8 bases from V and 6 bases from J; junction bases left unmatched: 11. The CDR3 spells CSSSDRVVSEAFF. CDR3 sequence (DNA): TGCAGCTCCTCGGACAGGGTGGTCTCTGAAGCTTTCTTT.